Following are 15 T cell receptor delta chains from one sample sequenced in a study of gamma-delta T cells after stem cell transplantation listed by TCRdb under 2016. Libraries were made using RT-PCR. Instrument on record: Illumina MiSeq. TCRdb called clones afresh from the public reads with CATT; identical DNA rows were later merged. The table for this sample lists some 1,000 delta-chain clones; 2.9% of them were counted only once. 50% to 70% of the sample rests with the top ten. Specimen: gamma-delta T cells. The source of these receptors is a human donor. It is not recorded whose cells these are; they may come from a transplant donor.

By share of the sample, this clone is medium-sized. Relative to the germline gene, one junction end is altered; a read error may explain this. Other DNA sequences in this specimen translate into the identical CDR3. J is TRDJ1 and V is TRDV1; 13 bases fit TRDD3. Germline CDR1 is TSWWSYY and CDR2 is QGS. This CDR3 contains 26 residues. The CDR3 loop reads CALGEPEWSLPLALLGDTPRLDRLIF. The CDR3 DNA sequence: TGTGCTCTTGGGGAACCCGAGTGGTCCCTTCCGCTAGCTTTACTGGGGGATACGCCCCGCCTCGATAGACTCATCTTT.

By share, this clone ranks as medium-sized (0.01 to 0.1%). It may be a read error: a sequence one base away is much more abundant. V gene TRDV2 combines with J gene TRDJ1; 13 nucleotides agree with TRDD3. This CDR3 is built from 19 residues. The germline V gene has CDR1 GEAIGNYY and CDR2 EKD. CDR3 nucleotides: TGTGCCCGTGACACTTTATCACTGGGGGATACGGTGGACACCGATAAACTCATCTTT. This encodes CARDTLSLGDTVDTDKLIF.

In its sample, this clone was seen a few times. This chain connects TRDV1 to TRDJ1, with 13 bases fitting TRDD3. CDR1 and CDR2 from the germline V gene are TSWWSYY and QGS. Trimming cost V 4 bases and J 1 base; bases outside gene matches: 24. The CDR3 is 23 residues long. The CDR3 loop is CALGVPFLWADYWGIRSTDKLIF. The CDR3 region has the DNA TGTGCTCTTGGGGTCCCCTTCCTTTGGGCAGATTACTGGGGGATACGCTCCACCGATAAACTCATCTTT.

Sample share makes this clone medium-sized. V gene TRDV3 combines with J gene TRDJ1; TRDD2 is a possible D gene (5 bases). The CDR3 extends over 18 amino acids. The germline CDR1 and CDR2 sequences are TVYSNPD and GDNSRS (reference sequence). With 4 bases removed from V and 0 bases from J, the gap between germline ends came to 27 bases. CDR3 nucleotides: TGTGCCTGTGCCTCCTTCTCACCCTCCGGGGTCTACACCGATAAACTCATCTTT. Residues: CACASFSPSGVYTDKLIF.

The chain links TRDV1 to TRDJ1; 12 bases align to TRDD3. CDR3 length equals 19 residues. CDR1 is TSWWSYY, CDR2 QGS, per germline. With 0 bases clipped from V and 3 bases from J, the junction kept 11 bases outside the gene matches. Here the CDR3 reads CALGELGISYWGIPDKLIF. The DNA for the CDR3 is TGTGCTCTTGGGGAACTAGGGATATCGTACTGGGGGATACCCGATAAACTCATCTTT.

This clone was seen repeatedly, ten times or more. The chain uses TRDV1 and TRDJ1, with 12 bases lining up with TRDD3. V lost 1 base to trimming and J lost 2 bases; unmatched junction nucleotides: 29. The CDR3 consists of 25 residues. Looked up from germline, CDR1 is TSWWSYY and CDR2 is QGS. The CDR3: CALGERFRAFLLFALGDTRTDKLIF. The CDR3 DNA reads TGTGCTCTTGGGGAACGTTTTCGGGCCTTCCTACTTTTTGCGCTGGGGGATACGAGGACCGATAAACTCATCTTT.

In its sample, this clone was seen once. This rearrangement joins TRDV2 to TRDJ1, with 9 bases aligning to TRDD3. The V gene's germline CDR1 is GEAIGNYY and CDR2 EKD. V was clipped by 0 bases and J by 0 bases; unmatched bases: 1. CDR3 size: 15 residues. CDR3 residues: CACDTGDTYTDKLIF. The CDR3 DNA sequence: TGTGCCTGTGACACCGGGGATACGTACACCGATAAACTCATCTTT.

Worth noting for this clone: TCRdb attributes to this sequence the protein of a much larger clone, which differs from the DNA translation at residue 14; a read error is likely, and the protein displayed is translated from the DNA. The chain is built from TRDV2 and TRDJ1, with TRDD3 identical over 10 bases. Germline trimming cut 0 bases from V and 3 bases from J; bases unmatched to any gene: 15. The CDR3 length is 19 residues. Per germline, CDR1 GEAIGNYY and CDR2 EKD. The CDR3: CACDTVLRTGGLYADKLIF. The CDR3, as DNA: TGTGCCTGTGACACCGTTTTGCGTACTGGGGGATTATACGCCGATAAACTCATCTTT.

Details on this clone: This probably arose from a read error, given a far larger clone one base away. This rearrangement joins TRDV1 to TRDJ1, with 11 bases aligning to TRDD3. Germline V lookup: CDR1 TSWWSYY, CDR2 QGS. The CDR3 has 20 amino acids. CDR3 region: CALRPSFTMWGIRWKNKPIF. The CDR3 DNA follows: TGTGCTCTCCGACCTTCCTTCACTATGTGGGGGATACGGTGGAAAAATAAACCCATCTTT.

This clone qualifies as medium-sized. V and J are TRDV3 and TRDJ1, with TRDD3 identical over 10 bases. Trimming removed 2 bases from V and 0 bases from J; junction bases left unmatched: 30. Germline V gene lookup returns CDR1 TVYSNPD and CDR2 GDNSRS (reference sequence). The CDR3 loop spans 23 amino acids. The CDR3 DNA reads TGTGCCTTTGATCTTCCTACAAGGGAACTAGGGGGATACGCCCCATCCTACACCGATAAACTCATCTTT. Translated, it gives CAFDLPTRELGGYAPSYTDKLIF.

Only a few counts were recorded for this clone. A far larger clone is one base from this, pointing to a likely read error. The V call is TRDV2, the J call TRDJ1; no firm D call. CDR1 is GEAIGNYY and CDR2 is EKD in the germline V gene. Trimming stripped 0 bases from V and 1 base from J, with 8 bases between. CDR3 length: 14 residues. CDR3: CACDTVLSTDKLIF. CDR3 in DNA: TGTGCCTGTGACACCGTACTGAGCACCGATAAACTCATCTTT.

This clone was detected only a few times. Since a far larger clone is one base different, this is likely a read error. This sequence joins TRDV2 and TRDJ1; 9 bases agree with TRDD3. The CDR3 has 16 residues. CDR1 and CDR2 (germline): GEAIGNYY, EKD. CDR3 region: CACDALLGDYTNKLIF. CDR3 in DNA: TGTGCCTGTGATGCCTTACTGGGGGACTACACCAATAAACTCATCTTT.

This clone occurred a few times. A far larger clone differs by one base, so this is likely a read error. This CDR3 is CACDTGGFADKLIF. The CDR3 region has the DNA TGTGCCTGTGACACCGGTGGATTCGCCGATAAACTCATCTTT. This chain uses TRDV2 with TRDJ1; D is ambiguous. There are 14 residues in the CDR3. With 0 bases removed from V and 3 bases from J, the gap between germline ends came to 10 bases. Germline lookup yields CDR1 GEAIGNYY and CDR2 EKD.

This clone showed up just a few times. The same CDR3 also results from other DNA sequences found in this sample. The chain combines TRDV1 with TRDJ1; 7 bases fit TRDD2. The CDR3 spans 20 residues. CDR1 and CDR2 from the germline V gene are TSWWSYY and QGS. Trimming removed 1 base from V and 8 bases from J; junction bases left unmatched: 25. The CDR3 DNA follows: TGTGCTCTTGGGGAACCCATACCTTCCTTCCCTGTACTTCTTAATACCAAACTCATCTTT. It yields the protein CALGEPIPSFPVLLNTKLIF.

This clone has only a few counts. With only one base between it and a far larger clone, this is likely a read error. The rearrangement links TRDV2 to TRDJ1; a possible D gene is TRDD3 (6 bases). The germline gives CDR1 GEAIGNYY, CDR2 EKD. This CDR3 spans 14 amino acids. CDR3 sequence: CARDQGELNDKLIF. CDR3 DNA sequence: TGTGCCCGTGACCAGGGGGAGCTTAACGATAAACTCATCTTT.